One and the same sample provided the 30 T cell receptor beta chains below, sequenced in a study of blood T cell repertoires in COVID-19. Assay used: immunoSEQ multiplex PCR; TCRdb lists only in-frame clones, some missing. The repertoire holds tens of thousands of clones, with 80% to 90% as singletons. The source material was peripheral blood. These receptors were taken from a man between 60 and 70 years old with acute or convalescent COVID-19.

The chain employs TRBV9 and TRBJ2-5, with TRBD2 matching 12 bases. V was clipped by 4 bases and J by 0 bases; unmatched bases: 7. Germline CDR1 reads SGDLS; CDR2 reads YYNGEE. The CDR3 extends over 17 amino acids. CDR3 sequence: CASSPSLAGGYQETQYF. The CDR3 region has the DNA TGTGCCAGCAGCCCATCGCTAGCGGGGGGGTACCAAGAGACCCAGTACTTC.

The sample holds many counts of this clone. This rearrangement joins TRBV4-2 to TRBJ2-2; 12 bases map to TRBD1. Germline V gene lookup returns CDR1 LGHNA and CDR2 YNFKEQ. This CDR3 comprises 17 residues. The J segment lost 6 bases and the V segment lost 4 bases, leaving 9 bases of the junction unmatched. This chain's CDR3 is CASSLMGQGARSGELFF. The CDR3 nucleotides are TGTGCCAGCAGCCTGATGGGACAGGGGGCGCGGTCCGGGGAGCTGTTTTTT.

A remark on this clone: This CDR3 is also generated by other DNA sequences in the sample. The gene calls are TRBV5-6 and TRBJ2-3, with a tentative D call TRBD2 (7 bases). The germline V and J ends were trimmed by 4 bases and 0 bases, with 12 bases remaining between them. The CDR3 runs 15 residues. Germline V gives CDR1 SGHDT, CDR2 YYEEEE. CDR3: CASSPGGRSTDTQYF. CDR3 coding DNA: TGTGCCAGCAGCCCGGGGGGCAGGAGCACAGATACGCAGTATTTT.

The V and J genes are TRBV11-2 and TRBJ2-5, with 8 bases matching TRBD1. V lost 4 bases and J lost 5; bases outside the gene matches: 6. The germline CDR1 and CDR2 sequences are SGHAT and FQNNGV. This CDR3 has 14 amino acids. CDR3 sequence reads: CASSSLQGVETQYF. DNA of the CDR3: TGTGCCAGCAGCTCCCTACAGGGGGTTGAGACCCAGTACTTC.

This sequence joins TRBV6-5 and TRBJ1-5; 11 bases match TRBD1. The CDR3 is 15 amino acids. In germline, CDR1 is MNHEY, CDR2 SVGAGI. The J segment lost 6 bases and the V segment lost 6 bases, leaving 7 bases of the junction unmatched. The CDR3 bases are TGTGCCAGCAGCCCCGGGACAGGGGGAGGTCAGCCCCAGCATTTT. Protein: CASSPGTGGGQPQHF.

This clone was recorded once. This chain links TRBV7-9 with TRBJ2-7; D is perhaps TRBD2 (6 bases). Germline V lookup: CDR1 SEHNR, CDR2 FQNEAQ (reference sequence). V shed 4 bases and J shed 3 bases, with 10 bases lying between them. CDR3 size: 13 residues. The CDR3 reads CASSSGLLYEQYF. The CDR3 nucleotides read TGTGCCAGCAGCTCGGGACTTCTCTACGAGCAGTACTTC.

V and J are TRBV2 and TRBJ1-2; TRBD1 matches at 8 bases. The length of the CDR3 is 12 residues. In germline, CDR1 is SNHLY, CDR2 FYNNEI. V lost 7 bases to trimming and J lost 6 bases; unmatched junction nucleotides: 4. As DNA, the CDR3 is TGTGCCAGCAATCACAGGGGGAATGGCTACACCTTC. It encodes CASNHRGNGYTF.

The chain joins TRBV4-1 to TRBJ1-2; TRBD1 is a possible D gene (6 bases). This CDR3 spans 14 amino acids. V was cut by 4 bases and J by 2 bases, with 11 bases left in between. Per the germline V gene, CDR1 is MGHRA and CDR2 is YSYEKL. In DNA, the CDR3 is TGCGCCAGCAGCCGGAGTCAGGGGAACTATGGCTACACCTTC. Its translation is CASSRSQGNYGYTF.

The chain employs TRBV7-2 and TRBJ1-1; perhaps TRBD1 as D (5 bases). V dropped 1 base and J dropped 5 bases, with 11 bases sitting between them. In germline, CDR1 is SGHTA, CDR2 FQGNSA. The CDR3 covers 14 residues. Written as DNA, the CDR3 is TGTGCCAGCAGCTTAGGGGGCGCAAGGACTGAAGCTTTCTTT. Its protein is CASSLGGARTEAFF.

The sample holds one count of this clone. The V gene is TRBV9, the J gene TRBJ1-3; a possible D gene is TRBD1 (5 bases). V was shortened by 8 bases and J by 2 bases, with 11 bases between the two germline ends. This CDR3 spans 13 amino acids. CDR1 is SGDLS and CDR2 is YYNGEE in the germline V gene. The DNA of the CDR3 is TGTGCCAGTGCGCTGGGGCCTGGAAACACCATATATTTT. This encodes CASALGPGNTIYF.

The CDR3 reads CASSLGGTGPAKNIQYF. The CDR3 DNA follows: TGTGCCAGCAGCTTGGGGGGGACAGGGCCAGCCAAAAACATTCAGTACTTC. The V and J genes are TRBV5-8 and TRBJ2-4; 9 nucleotides line up with TRBD1. The CDR3 loop spans 17 amino acids. Germline V gene lookup returns CDR1 SGHTS and CDR2 YDEGEE. V gave up 0 bases and J gave up 0 bases; unmatched junction bases: 4.

The J gene is TRBJ1-2, the V gene TRBV4-1; 9 bases are shared with TRBD1. The CDR3 loop spans 15 amino acids. Germline trimming cut 4 bases from V and 5 bases from J; bases unmatched to any gene: 8. Germline lookup yields CDR1 MGHRA and CDR2 YSYEKL. The CDR3 DNA is TGCGCCAGCAGCCCTGGGGACAGGGAGGTTTATGGCTACACCTTC. Translating gives CASSPGDREVYGYTF.

This clone was detected a few times. The chain is built from TRBV15 and TRBJ2-7, with D perhaps matching TRBD2 (5 bases). In germline, CDR1 is LNHNV, CDR2 YYDKDF (reference sequence). The CDR3 is made up of 13 amino acids. V was shortened by 5 bases and J by 0 bases, with 8 bases between the two germline ends. The CDR3 protein is CATSRTYSYEQYF. The CDR3 DNA sequence: TGTGCCACCAGCCGGACTTACTCCTACGAGCAGTACTTC.

The CDR3 nucleotides are TGTGCCAGCAACTCAAGGGGGTACCATACGCAGTATTTT. Amino acid sequence: CASNSRGYHTQYF. The chain carries TRBV28 and TRBJ2-3, with D tentatively TRBD1 (6 bases). Germline V gene data show CDR1 as MDHEN and CDR2 as SYDVKM. The CDR3 has 13 residues. V was clipped by 7 bases and J by 7 bases, with 15 bases between them.

In this sample, this clone turned up a few times. J is TRBJ1-1 and V is TRBV28; 8 nucleotides align to TRBD1. Per germline, CDR1 MDHEN and CDR2 SYDVKM. J was trimmed by 4 bases and V by 5 bases; bases with no gene match: 12. This CDR3 has 16 residues. CDR3 amino acids: CASSPWDRRRLTEAFF. DNA of the CDR3: TGTGCCAGCAGTCCCTGGGACAGGCGAAGACTCACTGAAGCTTTCTTT.

The V and J genes are TRBV15 and TRBJ2-5; possible D gene TRBD1, 6 bases. V lost 5 bases, J lost 1 base, and 14 bases lay in between. The CDR3 has 15 amino acids. Germline V gene sequence: CDR1 LNHNV, CDR2 YYDKDF (reference sequence). CDR3 in DNA: TGTGCCACCAGCCTGAGCGACAGGACCCAAGAGACCCAGTACTTC. The encoded protein is CATSLSDRTQETQYF.

About this clone: At one end the junction does not follow the germline gene, possibly because of a read error. The V gene is TRBV7-2, the J gene TRBJ1-1, with TRBD1 matching 10 bases. The CDR3 has 15 residues. Looked up from germline, CDR1 is SGHTA and CDR2 is FQGNSA. CDR3 loop: CASSVAGTGVTEAFF. CDR3 DNA sequence: TGTGCCAGCAGCGTAGCGGGGACAGGGGTCACTGAAGCTTTCTTT.

Notes on this clone: An end of the junction differs from the germline gene, which may be a read error. The V gene is TRBV7-7, the J gene TRBJ2-2; 7 bases agree with TRBD1. The length of the CDR3 is 15 residues. Germline assignment: CDR1 SSHAT and CDR2 FNYEAQ (reference sequence). The CDR3 DNA is TGTGCTAGCAGCCTAACCGACAGGGACACCGGGGAGCTGTTTTTT. It codes for CASSLTDRDTGELFF.

This clone appeared a single time. The CDR3 DNA is TGTGCCAGCAGCCAAGTTCCCCCGGGACACCGAACAAACTATGGCTACACCTTC. As protein: CASSQVPPGHRTNYGYTF. This chain links TRBV3-1 (or the pseudogene TRBV3-2) with TRBJ1-2; tentative D call: TRBD1 (6 bases). The V end was cut by 1 base, the J end by 2 bases, with 20 bases between. CDR3 length: 18 residues. Germline-derived CDR1 and CDR2 are LGHDT and YNNKEL (reference sequence).

The DNA of the CDR3 is TGCAGCGTTCAAGGCTACACCTTC. Its translation: CSVQGYTF. This chain uses TRBV29-1 with TRBJ1-2; D not certain. The CDR3 runs 8 residues. Germline V gene data show CDR1 as SQVTM and CDR2 as ANQGSEA. Between the trimmed V and J ends, which lost 5 bases and 8 bases, there was a span of 3 bases.

The chain has TRBV6-6 and TRBJ1-6; D remains ambiguous. Germline loops: CDR1 MNHNY, CDR2 SVGAGI (reference sequence). V was clipped by 2 bases and J by 7 bases, with 6 bases between them. CDR3 length: 13 amino acids. CDR3 coding DNA: TGTGCCAGCAGTTACGACGGGAATTCACCCCTCCACTTT. Translation: CASSYDGNSPLHF.

This clone was counted a few times. The V and J genes are TRBV6-5 and TRBJ1-6; 9 positions match TRBD1. Trimming cost V 6 bases and J 14 bases; bases outside gene matches: 2. This CDR3 has 11 residues. The germline CDR1 and CDR2 sequences are MNHEY and SVGAGI. The CDR3 here is CASRGTGTLHF. Written as DNA, the CDR3 is TGTGCCAGCAGGGGGACAGGGACCCTCCACTTT.

The chain is built from TRBV7-9 and TRBJ2-7, with D possibly being TRBD2 (5 bases). Germline CDR1 SEHNR, CDR2 FQNEAQ (reference sequence). V was cut by 3 bases and J by 0 bases, with 9 bases left in between. The CDR3 is made up of 14 amino acids. The CDR3 DNA is TGTGCCAGCAGCTTCTGGGAGAGCTCCTACGAGCAGTACTTC. Its protein product is CASSFWESSYEQYF.

The CDR3 bases are TGTGCCAGCAGCTTGACTAGCGGGCAAGAGACCCAGTACTTC. The encoded protein is CASSLTSGQETQYF. This sequence joins TRBV5-5 and TRBJ2-5; 9 nucleotides line up with TRBD2. Germline V gives CDR1 SGHKS, CDR2 YYEKEE (reference sequence). V was pared by 1 base and J by 2 bases, with 0 bases of the junction left unmatched. The CDR3 contains 14 residues.

The rearrangement joins TRBV27 to TRBJ1-5; possible D gene TRBD1, 6 bases. CDR1 is MNHEY, CDR2 SMNVEV, per germline (reference sequence). There are 16 residues in the CDR3. Trimming pared 4 bases from V and 2 bases from J, leaving 15 bases between. CDR3 protein: CASSSYREYGNQPQHF. In nucleotides, the CDR3 is TGTGCCAGCAGTTCCTACAGGGAATATGGCAATCAGCCCCAGCATTTT.

This clone has just a few counts. The chain couples TRBV28 to TRBJ1-1; D is possibly TRBD1 (6 bases). The V end lost 9 bases, the J end lost 7 bases, and 18 bases lay between the germline ends. The length of the CDR3 is 13 residues. In germline, CDR1 is MDHEN, CDR2 SYDVKM. CDR3 in amino acids: CASESKGVFEAFF. As DNA, the CDR3 is TGTGCCAGTGAGAGTAAGGGGGTGTTTGAAGCTTTCTTT.

The J gene is TRBJ2-7, the V gene TRBV4-3; 11 bases agree with TRBD2. CDR3 length: 15 amino acids. Trimming removed 4 bases from V and 3 bases from J; junction bases left unmatched: 5. Germline CDR1 LGHNA, CDR2 YSLEER. CDR3 sequence reads: CASSRGLAGGYEQYF. DNA of the CDR3: TGCGCCAGCAGCCGAGGACTAGCGGGCGGCTACGAGCAGTACTTC.

The rearrangement links TRBV5-4 to TRBJ1-1; D may be TRBD1 (5 bases). The CDR3 is 11 amino acids. Between the trimmed V and J ends, which lost 4 bases and 8 bases, there was a span of 9 bases. CDR1 and CDR2 (germline): SGHNT, YYREEE (reference sequence). DNA of the CDR3: TGTGCCAGCAGCGCCCGGGGGGAAGCTTTCTTT. This codes for CASSARGEAFF.

The gene calls are TRBV13 and TRBJ2-3, with 15 nucleotides matching TRBD2. CDR3 length: 17 amino acids. In germline, CDR1 is PRHDT, CDR2 FYEKMQ (reference sequence). V shed 5 bases and J 0 bases; nucleotides not matched to a gene: 3. The CDR3 is CASSAGLAGGSTDTQYF. In nucleotides, the CDR3 is TGTGCCAGCAGCGCCGGACTAGCGGGGGGGAGCACAGATACGCAGTATTTT.

This chain joins TRBV30 and TRBJ1-6; D might be TRBD1 (6 bases). Germline V gene data show CDR1 as GTSNPN and CDR2 as SVGIG (reference sequence). The CDR3 has 13 amino acids. The V end lost 5 bases, the J end lost 13 bases, and 18 bases lay between the germline ends. The CDR3 sequence: CAWVQGSLSPLHF. CDR3 DNA sequence: TGTGCCTGGGTACAGGGAAGTTTATCGCCCCTCCACTTT.